This T cell receptor (beta chain) was captured in a study of T cells in Graves' hyperthyroidism and ophthalmopathy. On the study more broadly: Before any treatment, at initial diagnosis, peripheral blood was collected.

Study-wide points: Also found in blood were most expanded thyroid clonotypes above 0.001.

RNA transcripts served as the template for amplifying TCR beta CDR3 regions. The primer set for the first-round RT-PCR of the TCR CDR3 was HTBI. TCRdb independently ran MiXCR on the multiplex PCR reads; one entry per CDR3 protein. This table has 350,000 or so distinct CDR3 sequences, roughly a fifth appearing once. This clonotype was seen only once. The antigen is not known. After removal of 5 bases from V and 3 bases from J, the junction contained 7 bases not matched to a gene. The CDR3 spans 16 residues. The germline V gene has CDR1 MNHNS and CDR2 SASEGT. Not enrolled were patients with uncontrolled infection, other autoimmune disease, pregnancy or lactation.

The TCR comes from a woman aged 45 to 65 with Graves' hyperthyroidism. The genes are TRBV6-1 and TRBJ1-5, with TRBD1 identical over 10 bases. The specimen was blood. Here the CDR3 DNA reads TGTGCCAGCAGTCCCCCGACAGGGGGCAACAATCAGCCCCAGCATTTT. Protein product: CASSPPTGGNNQPQHF.